This T cell receptor (beta chain) came from a study of cytomegalovirus exposure and HLA in healthy donors. Findings of the study overall: Per a prior analysis, the majority of TCR beta V segments were productive roughly 87% or roughly 30% of the time. Later analysis showed TCR association rates varying by HLA locus, highest for DRB1 and lowest for HLA-C. Sequencing likely produced, as an artifact, a cluster of highly shared sequence variants. Most TCR sequences were rare, but some public TCRs occurred in many donors.

This clone was found a few times. Its antigen is unknown. Per germline, CDR1 MNHNS and CDR2 SASEGT. CDR3 size: 13 residues. The junction had 3 bases not matched to a gene; V was cut back by 5 bases and J by 4 bases. Researchers ran the PCR with 60 Vbeta and 13 Jbeta primers. Here immunoSEQ multiplex PCR was the method, and the copy in TCRdb shows in-frame clones only, minus some. The sample shows some 190,000 clones, 75% to 85% of them seen only once. The chain is built from TRBV6-1 and TRBJ1-1; 8 bases match TRBD1. The sample consisted of PBMCs. The sequence derives from a woman aged 45-65 years in good health and CMV-seronegative. In DNA, the CDR3 is TGTGCCAGCAGTCCCAGGGGGCTCACTGAAGCTTTCTTT. Its translation: CASSPRGLTEAFF.